This T cell receptor (beta chain) originates from a study of control samples from healthy donors and cancer patients (dated by TCRdb to between 2020 and 2021). The library was produced with the immunoSEQ multiplex PCR assay. TCRdb mirrors the immuneACCESS table, restricted to in-frame sequences. Some clones are absent from its copies; in checked studies, under half trace to an unresolved V gene, and the reason for the others is unknown. The sample table holds 99,000 or so clones, of which around 80% were seen once. The ten largest clonotypes hold about 2% of the sample. At the junction V is shortened by 4 bases and J by 3 bases, with 7 bases in between. The CDR3 measures 12 amino acids from cysteine to phenylalanine. Of all the DNA, just the CDR3 is kept, 36 bases in frame from base 1. CDR1 and CDR2, per the germline V gene, are SQVTM and ANQGSEA. Note on this clone: The specificity of this receptor is unknown. One base away there is no much larger clone; base qualities are not given.

The chain was built from TRBV29-1 and TRBJ1-5; the D segment cannot be called with confidence. The TCR was taken from a man in his fifties or sixties in good health. The source material was blood. In nucleotide form, the sequence is TGCAGCGTTGGGGGAACCAATCAGCCCCAGCATTTT. Translated, this is CSVGGTNQPQHF.